This is a list of T cell receptor beta chains from one sample in a study of T-cell reconstitution after alpha-beta-depleted transplantation in children. A single record per CDR3 protein comes from TCRdb applying MiXCR to the PCR reads. Altogether some 350,000 distinct CDR3 sequences are present, roughly 16% being singletons, with the ten largest covering about 41%. Here the sequenced sample was PBMCs, mostly from graft donor cells, taken 360 days after TCRalphabeta/CD19-depleted stem cell transplant. Receptors originate from a male patient between 2 and 10 years old who had a stem cell transplant for acute lymphoblastic leukemia, so the T cells may come from the graft donor. Both conserved end residues are part of each CDR3.

J | V | CDR3
TRBJ2-1 | TRBV2 | CASSKGLAGDNEQFF
TRBJ1-6 | TRBV12-3/TRBV12-4 | CASSSAQGVNSPLHF
TRBJ2-4 | TRBV28 | CASTVRGLKRETTKNIQYF
TRBJ2-7 | TRBV10-3 | CAISPAGLAGGYEQYF
TRBJ2-7 | TRBV28 | CASSLPGLVNHEQYF
TRBJ2-2 | TRBV14 | CASSQGYDLELFF
TRBJ1-4 | TRBV28 | CASSLPGQVGTEKLFF
TRBJ2-5 | TRBV28 | CASARGGLVETQYF
TRBJ1-2 | TRBV7-2 | CASSLEGGNLYGYTF
TRBJ1-5 | TRBV28 | CASSLLRGKQPQHF
TRBJ2-2 | TRBV9 | CASSKYLGGGSKGAGELFF
TRBJ2-7 | TRBV20-1 | CSAASATSGPYEQYF
TRBJ2-5 | TRBV4-1 | CASSQVGWSVQETQYF
TRBJ2-7 | TRBV7-8 | CASSLVSSGRAYEQYF
TRBJ2-7 | TRBV29-1 | CSVGTSGSWFEQYF
TRBJ1-1 | TRBV7-2 | CASSLVVGRAAFF
TRBJ2-1 | TRBV4-1 | CASSQPRGARQFF
TRBJ2-7 | TRBV30 | CAWSLTGGSGEQYF
TRBJ2-3 | TRBV28 | CASSPPGLPSTDTQYF
TRBJ2-5 | TRBV29-1 | CSVEGEGSETQYF
TRBJ2-7 | TRBV5-1 | CASSLGQAIYEQYF
TRBJ2-7 | TRBV6-2/TRBV6-3 | CASSLLGAYYEQYF
TRBJ2-7 | TRBV12-3/TRBV12-4 | CASSYPGTPPYEQYF
TRBJ2-7 | TRBV5-1 | CASSRSRKNYEQYF
TRBJ1-1 | TRBV12-3/TRBV12-4 | CASSWDVNTEAFF
TRBJ2-7 | TRBV5-1 | CASSSTWTGIQYEQYF
TRBJ2-5 | TRBV20-1 | CSARVFISGRAQYF
TRBJ1-3 | TRBV12-3/TRBV12-4 | CASSSAGFSTGNTIYF
TRBJ2-1 | TRBV28 | CASSDQREVYNEQFF
TRBJ2-7 | TRBV4-3 | CASSQDFSGSLYEQYF
TRBJ2-5 | TRBV28 | CASNPTLQQETQYF
TRBJ2-4 | TRBV5-1 | CASRGTSDGIQYF
TRBJ2-7 | TRBV12-5 | CASGLVEPGQGLYEQYF
TRBJ2-3 | TRBV5-1 | CASSPYQGSTQYF
TRBJ2-7 | TRBV28 | CASRVHGDSYEQYF
TRBJ2-2 | TRBV9 | CASSPRLAANTGELFF
TRBJ2-3 | TRBV7-8 | CASSLGQGRGTQYF
TRBJ2-7 | TRBV4-3 | CASSQVASASYEQYF
TRBJ2-3 | TRBV7-2 | CASSVRTGSDTQYF
TRBJ2-2 | TRBV28 | CAGRGYTGELFF
TRBJ2-1 | TRBV28 | CASTPTGMLYNEQFF
TRBJ2-5 | TRBV7-8 | CASSLVGGPGEMGETQYF
TRBJ2-1 | TRBV28 | CASSPGNTYNEQFF
TRBJ1-1 | TRBV4-2 | CASSLDRDPEAFF